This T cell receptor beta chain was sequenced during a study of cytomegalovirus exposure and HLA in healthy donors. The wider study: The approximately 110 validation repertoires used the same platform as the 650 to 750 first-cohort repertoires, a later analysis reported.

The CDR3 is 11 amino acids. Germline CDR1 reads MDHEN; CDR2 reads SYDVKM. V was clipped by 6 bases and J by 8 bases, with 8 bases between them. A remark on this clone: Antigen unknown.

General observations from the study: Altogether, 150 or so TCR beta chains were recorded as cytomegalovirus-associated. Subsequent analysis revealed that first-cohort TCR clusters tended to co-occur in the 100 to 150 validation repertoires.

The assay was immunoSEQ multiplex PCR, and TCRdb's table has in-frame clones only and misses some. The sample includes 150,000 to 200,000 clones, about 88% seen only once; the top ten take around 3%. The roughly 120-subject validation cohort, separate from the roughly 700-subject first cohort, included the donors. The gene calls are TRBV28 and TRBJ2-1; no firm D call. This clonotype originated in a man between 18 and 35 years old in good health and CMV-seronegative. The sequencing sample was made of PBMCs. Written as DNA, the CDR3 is TGTGCCAGCAGGGCTGATCATGAGCAGTTCTTC. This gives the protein CASRADHEQFF.